This record covers a single TCR beta chain. Germline loops: CDR1 LNHDA, CDR2 SQIVND (reference sequence). This CDR3 comprises 14 residues. The V gene end was trimmed by 3 bases and the J gene end by 5 bases; junction bases not matched to a gene: 3. These data originate in a study of T cells in Graves' hyperthyroidism and ophthalmopathy. Study overall: Peripheral blood specimens were obtained at initial diagnosis, prior to any treatment.

Active moderate-to-severe ophthalmopathy, Clinical Activity Score at least 3, NOSPECS at least 4, under 3 months' duration. From 9 to 10 ml of fresh peripheral blood, PBMCs were isolated. TCR beta CDR3 sequences were amplified from RNA transcripts. A first-round RT-PCR of the TCR CDR3 used the HTBI primer set. TCRdb redid the calling of the multiplex PCR reads with MiXCR, one entry per CDR3 protein. The sample lists under 350,000 distinct CDR3 sequences; roughly an eighth were seen once. The rearrangement uses TRBV19 and TRBJ2-5; 10 nucleotides line up with TRBD1. The sequence came from a woman aged 35 to 49 with Graves' ophthalmopathy. The sequencing input was blood. The DNA of the CDR3 is TGTGCCAGTAGTATGACAGGGGGCATGGAGACCCAGTACTTC. Translated: CASSMTGGMETQYF.